The sequence of this T cell receptor (beta chain) was determined in a study of molecular identifiers for immune sequencing clone quantification. Study-level information: Split five ways in replicates, RNA from approximately 20,000 or 98,000 naive CD8 cells had four portions sequenced.

Study conclusions and caveats: Reports indicate spiked Jurkat TCR RNA from one cell could be found among roughly 950,000 naive cells. Clones that exceeded 20 RNA copies held over 99% of effector molecules, yet under 1% in naive cells.

Sorting isolated naive CD8 T cells as CD8+CD4-CCR7+CD45RA+ events. Each CDR3 protein gets one entry after TCRdb re-called the PCR reads with MiXCR. The data hold about 10,000 distinct CDR3 sequences, with 20% to 25% observed a single time. About this clonotype: Its antigen remains unknown.

Germline V gene lookup returns CDR1 SGHVS and CDR2 FQNEAQ. V gave up 4 bases and J gave up 0 bases, with 10 bases separating them. This CDR3 has 14 amino acids. Material for sequencing was naive CD8+ T cells from blood, with Jurkat cell RNA spiked in. As to subset: FACS-sorted CD8+CD4-CCR7+CD45RA+ naive T cells. This chain joins TRBV7-8 and TRBJ2-7; D may be TRBD1 or TRBD2 (5 bases each). This clonotype originated in a human donor in good health. Some libraries in this study had Jurkat cell RNA spiked in. The CDR3 DNA follows: TGTGCCAGCAGCTGGGACCGGTACTCCTACGAGCAGTACTTC. It encodes CASSWDRYSYEQYF.